This is a list of T cell receptor beta chains from one sample in a study of technical replicates of blood from a few donors. This table comes from immunoSEQ multiplex PCR, and its TCRdb copy is limited to in-frame clones, with some not included. The repertoire holds 85,000 to 100,000 clones, with approximately 95% as singletons. Sequenced: T cells isolated from PBMCs. These receptors originate from a human donor in good health. CDR3s include the opening cysteine and the closing phenylalanine or tryptophan. A D gene is named only where the DNA matches it firmly. A clone size is listed for some rows: how often the clone was seen (once, few, many), or a class if it is expanded.

DNA: TGTGCCAGTAGTATCACTCTAGGACAGCAGTATCAGCCCCAGCATTTT; CDR3: CASSITLGQQYQPQHF; J: TRBJ1-5; V: TRBV19; D: .; size: .
DNA: TGTGCCACCAGCAGGTACGGGACTAGCGGGAGGGCCTACGAGCAGTACTTC; CDR3: CATSRYGTSGRAYEQYF; J: TRBJ2-7; V: TRBV15; D: TRBD2; size: once
DNA: TGTGCCAGCAGCCCCCATTCAGGGGGATCGTCCGGGGAGCTGTTTTTT; CDR3: CASSPHSGGSSGELFF; J: TRBJ2-2; V: TRBV5-4; D: TRBD1; size: .
DNA: TGCGCCAGCAGCTTGCGGGGAGTGAACACTGAAGCTTTCTTT; CDR3: CASSLRGVNTEAFF; J: TRBJ1-1; V: TRBV5-1; D: .; size: .
DNA: TGCGCCAGCAGCCCCGGTCCAGGGATGGGTAACTATGGCTACACCTTC; CDR3: CASSPGPGMGNYGYTF; J: TRBJ1-2; V: TRBV4-1; D: .; size: .
DNA: TGCAGTGCCCAAGGAGTAGATACGCAGTATTTT; CDR3: CSAQGVDTQYF; J: TRBJ2-3; V: TRBV20-1; D: .; size: .
DNA: TGTGCCAGCAGCCTAGACGGGACAGGGCTCGAAAAACTGTTTTTT; CDR3: CASSLDGTGLEKLFF; J: TRBJ1-4; V: TRBV6-1; D: TRBD1; size: .
DNA: TGCAGCACCTACGGATCGGGCTACAATGAGCAGTTCTTC; CDR3: CSTYGSGYNEQFF; J: TRBJ2-1; V: TRBV29-1; D: .; size: .
DNA: TGTGCCAGTACCCCACCCCCAGGTTTGGCAAACATTCAGTACTTC; CDR3: CASTPPPGLANIQYF; J: TRBJ2-4; V: TRBV19; D: .; size: .
DNA: TGTGCCACATTAGGACAGTTAGCTAACTATGGCTACACCTTC; CDR3: CATLGQLANYGYTF; J: TRBJ1-2; V: TRBV10-3; D: .; size: .
DNA: TGTGCCAGTAGTATCCAGGAGGAACAGCCCCAGCATTTT; CDR3: CASSIQEEQPQHF; J: TRBJ1-5; V: TRBV19; D: .; size: .
DNA: TGTGCCAGCAGTTTATTAGGACAGAAAGATACGCAGTATTTT; CDR3: CASSLLGQKDTQYF; J: TRBJ2-3; V: TRBV27; D: .; size: .
DNA: TGTGCCAGCAGCTTAGGGGGGGATAAACTGTTTTTT; CDR3: CASSLGGDKLFF; J: TRBJ1-4; V: TRBV7-8; D: .; size: .
DNA: TGTGCCAGCAGCGAATCATCGGGACAGGGTCGAGCTTTCTTT; CDR3: CASSESSGQGRAFF; J: TRBJ1-1; V: TRBV5-6; D: TRBD1; size: .
DNA: TGCGCCAGCAGCTTGGATTCGGGTTTCGAGCAGTACTTC; CDR3: CASSLDSGFEQYF; J: TRBJ2-7; V: TRBV5-1; D: .; size: once
DNA: TGTGCCAGCACTCCGGGACTAGCGGGAGGTAGCGAGACCCAGTACTTC; CDR3: CASTPGLAGGSETQYF; J: TRBJ2-5; V: TRBV27; D: TRBD2; size: .
DNA: TGTGCCAGCAGCCGATGGGACAACTACGAGCAGTACTTC; CDR3: CASSRWDNYEQYF; J: TRBJ2-7; V: TRBV13; D: .; size: once
DNA: TGTGCCAGCAGTTCTAGCGCAGGCATAGGCAATCAGCCCCAGCATTTT; CDR3: CASSSSAGIGNQPQHF; J: TRBJ1-5; V: TRBV28; D: .; size: .
DNA: TGTGCCTGGAGTCCCGGGGGACAGCGAAACTATGGCTACACCTTC; CDR3: CAWSPGGQRNYGYTF; J: TRBJ1-2; V: TRBV30; D: TRBD1; size: .
DNA: TGCGCCAGCAGGACAGAATACACTGAAGCTTTCTTT; CDR3: CASRTEYTEAFF; J: TRBJ1-1; V: TRBV5-1; D: .; size: .
DNA: TGTGCCAGCAGCGTAGGGGGGGTCATAGGGAATGAGCAGTTCTTC; CDR3: CASSVGGVIGNEQFF; J: TRBJ2-1; V: TRBV9; D: .; size: .
DNA: TGTGCCAGCAGCGCCCCGACGGCGGGAGTTTCGGGTGAGCAGTTCTTC; CDR3: CASSAPTAGVSGEQFF; J: TRBJ2-1; V: TRBV9; D: TRBD2; size: .
DNA: TGTGCCAGCAGCTTAGCCCTAATCATTGCGGGAGTTTACAATGAGCAGTTCTTC; CDR3: CASSLALIIAGVYNEQFF; J: TRBJ2-1; V: TRBV7-8; D: TRBD2; size: once
DNA: TGTGCCAGCAGTGAACAGGGGGCCCTTCAGATAGTCGGTTTACTTAGCAATCAGCCCCAGCATTTT; CDR3: CASSEQGALQIVGLLSNQPQHF; J: TRBJ1-5; V: TRBV6-1; D: TRBD1; size: .
DNA: TGTGCCAGCGGTGTGTCGGCTTTCTTT; CDR3: CASGVSAFF; J: TRBJ1-1; V: TRBV2; D: .; size: .
DNA: TGTGCCAGCTCACCATTGCGGCTAGCGGCCTCCTACGAGCAGTACTTC; CDR3: CASSPLRLAASYEQYF; J: TRBJ2-7; V: TRBV18; D: TRBD2; size: .
DNA: TGTGCCAGCAGTGGGACTAGCCAAGAGACCCAGTACTTC; CDR3: CASSGTSQETQYF; J: TRBJ2-5; V: TRBV6-1; D: TRBD2; size: .
DNA: TGTGCCAGCACCCCGACAGGGGGGAAAAACATTCAGTACTTC; CDR3: CASTPTGGKNIQYF; J: TRBJ2-4; V: TRBV28; D: TRBD1; size: .
DNA: TGTGCCAGCAGCTTAGCTTTGGGGGGGGGACTCAATGAGCAGTTCTTC; CDR3: CASSLALGGGLNEQFF; J: TRBJ2-1; V: TRBV7-6; D: TRBD2; size: .
DNA: TGCGCCAGCAGCCCCGGGACAGGGAGTTATTCACCCCTCCACTTT; CDR3: CASSPGTGSYSPLHF; J: TRBJ1-6; V: TRBV5-1; D: TRBD1; size: once
DNA: TGTGCCAGCAATCCCGGGACAGGGGCGTACGAGCAGTACTTC; CDR3: CASNPGTGAYEQYF; J: TRBJ2-7; V: TRBV27; D: TRBD1; size: .
DNA: TGTGCCAGCAGCGTAGAGGGACAGGGGTCCTATGGCTACACCTTC; CDR3: CASSVEGQGSYGYTF; J: TRBJ1-2; V: TRBV9; D: TRBD1; size: once
DNA: TGCGCCAGCAGTCCTTCGGCAGGGCCCCCGGCCTATGGCTACACCTTC; CDR3: CASSPSAGPPAYGYTF; J: TRBJ1-2; V: TRBV10-1; D: .; size: .
DNA: TGTGCCAGTAGTATGGACATTCCGGGAGAGGGACAGCCCCAGCATTTT; CDR3: CASSMDIPGEGQPQHF; J: TRBJ1-5; V: TRBV19; D: .; size: once
DNA: TGTGCCAGCAGCCACGATGGGGGGAGCTCCTACGAGCAGTACTTC; CDR3: CASSHDGGSSYEQYF; J: TRBJ2-7; V: TRBV7-2; D: .; size: .
DNA: TGTGCCTGGGGTCTCCATAGCGGGAGTGGGAACACCGGGGAGCTGTTTTTT; CDR3: CAWGLHSGSGNTGELFF; J: TRBJ2-2; V: TRBV30; D: TRBD2; size: .
DNA: TGTGCCAGCTCCAGTCAGGGGAGGGTCAATCAGCCCCAGCATTTT; CDR3: CASSSQGRVNQPQHF; J: TRBJ1-5; V: TRBV27; D: .; size: .
DNA: TGTGCCAGCAGTGATAGTAGGGGGATGGGTGGCTACACCTTC; CDR3: CASSDSRGMGGYTF; J: TRBJ1-2; V: TRBV2; D: .; size: .